A selection of T cell receptor beta chains follows, all from one sample in a study of CXCR3-negative and CXCR3-positive naive CD8 T cells. After re-calling the 5' RACE reads, TCRdb lists one entry per CDR3 protein, DNA absent. Found here are roughly 120,000 distinct CDR3 sequences; the top ten clones hold roughly 0.62%. Material: naive CXCR3+ CD8+ T cells from blood. The receptors were gathered from a human donor in good health. Some clones in this sample may be carry-over from other donors' samples. The CDR3 runs from the conserved cysteine through the conserved F or W. Each record gives: CDR3 protein, V gene, J gene.

CASSQESREGPRQFF,TRBV4-1,TRBJ2-1
CATSPSTGTEAFF,TRBV15,TRBJ1-1
CASSLVAGVYEQYF,TRBV27,TRBJ2-7
CASSLARGTVNTGELFF,TRBV7-6,TRBJ2-2
CASTTNGASDNEQFF,TRBV12-3/TRBV12-4,TRBJ2-1
CASSQVTVLEQYF,TRBV4-1,TRBJ2-7
CASSHLGRDREEEDYEQYF,TRBV12-3/TRBV12-4,TRBJ2-7
CASSPTPGPPQETQYF,TRBV9,TRBJ2-5
CASSASGRENF,TRBV7-9,TRBJ2-4
CSVEDGLTYEQYF,TRBV29-1,TRBJ2-7
CATLSGENYGYTF,TRBV10-3,TRBJ1-2
CASSYPRASGRALNEQYF,TRBV6-2/TRBV6-3,TRBJ2-7
CSARDPQGSYEQYF,TRBV20-1,TRBJ2-7
CASSQEGRYQETQYF,TRBV7-2,TRBJ2-5
CATRRGTGNDNEQFF,TRBV15,TRBJ2-1
CASSLSIGYNEQFF,TRBV12-3/TRBV12-4,TRBJ2-1
CASSWEGGINTEAFF,TRBV5-4,TRBJ1-1
CSATESRHEQFF,TRBV20-1,TRBJ2-1
CSVVSGANVLTF,TRBV29-1,TRBJ2-6